The clone carrying this T cell receptor (beta chain) occurred a few times. The antigen is unknown. These data originate in a study of early T cells in non-severe SARS-CoV-2 infection. Study background: Chains were not paired, and sequencing was done on bulk RNA from unsorted whole blood.

Findings and caveats of the study: Private and CD4 specificities were missed by VDJdb matching, which favored anti-spike CD8 responses.

The library protocol tagged individual cDNA molecules with unique molecular identifiers. MiXCR, applied by TCRdb to the 5' RACE reads, yields one record per CDR3 protein. The data contain tens of thousands of distinct CDR3 sequences, 5.5% to 7% of them singletons. The sample consisted of whole blood. The receptor's source is an adult who was a healthcare worker with PCR-confirmed SARS-CoV-2 infection or an uninfected control (not recorded which).

DNA of the CDR3: TGTGCCAGCAGCCCGACGGGTAGGCGACAGTCCTACGAGCAGTACTTC. Encoded protein: CASSPTGRRQSYEQYF. The chain combines TRBV5-4 with TRBJ2-7; D is perhaps TRBD1 (5 bases). CDR3 length: 16 amino acids. V gave up 4 bases and J gave up 1 base, with 18 bases separating them. Germline V gene data show CDR1 as SGHNT and CDR2 as YYREEE (reference sequence).